A selection of T cell receptor beta chains follows, all from one sample in a study of regulatory and conventional T cells in RAG deficiency. The assay was immunoSEQ multiplex PCR, and TCRdb's table has in-frame clones only and misses some. The data contain around 30,000 clones, nearly 95% of them singletons. The same sample was also used in a study of regulatory T cells.

The sequenced material came from CD25- CD4+ T cells sorted from blood. The source is a human donor in good health. CDR3s include the opening cysteine and the closing phenylalanine or tryptophan. The D gene is left open where the match is weak. A clone size is listed for some rows: how often the clone was seen (once, few, many), or a class if it is expanded.

v_gene	d_gene	abundance	j_gene	CDR3nt	CDR3aa
TRBV2	TRBD1	-	TRBJ1-4	TGTGCCAGCAGTGCCCTGGGACAGGTTTCTGAAAAACTGTTTTTT	CASSALGQVSEKLFF
TRBV11-2	-	-	TRBJ2-7	TGTGCCAGCAGCTCCGGACGGGACTACGAGCAGTACTTC	CASSSGRDYEQYF
TRBV7-3	TRBD1	-	TRBJ2-1	TGTGCCAGCACCATAGGGGGCCGTTCCTACAATGAGCAGTTCTTC	CASTIGGRSYNEQFF
TRBV6-5	TRBD2	-	TRBJ2-1	TGTGCCAGCAGACTGGGACTAGCGGGGGACACGCAGTTCTTC	CASRLGLAGDTQFF
TRBV10-1	-	-	TRBJ1-1	TGCGCCAGCAGTGACCCTCTGGCGGGAAACACTGAAGCTTTCTTT	CASSDPLAGNTEAFF
TRBV19	TRBD1	-	TRBJ2-2	TGTGCCAGTGGGTGGACAGGGGTTAACACCGGGGAGCTGTTTTTT	CASGWTGVNTGELFF
TRBV6-1	TRBD1	-	TRBJ2-1	TGTGCCAGCAGTGGGACAGGGTACGGTGAGCAGTTCTTC	CASSGTGYGEQFF
TRBV12-5	TRBD1	-	TRBJ1-1	TGTGCTAGTGGTTTGGTACATTGGGACAGGGGGCGAAGGGGGACTGAAGCTTTCTTT	CASGLVHWDRGRRGTEAFF
TRBV27	-	once	TRBJ2-7	TGTGCCAGCAACCCTTTAGCGGTACGGGTTGGCGAGCAGTGCTTC	CASNPLAVRVGEQCF
TRBV27	-	-	TRBJ1-6	TGTGCCAGCGGGCAGGATTCCTATAATTCACCCCTCCACTTT	CASGQDSYNSPLHF
TRBV5-4	-	-	TRBJ1-1	TGTGCCAGCAGCTTGGGGGGCAGAGAGAACACTGAAGCTTTCTTT	CASSLGGRENTEAFF
TRBV19	-	once	TRBJ2-3	TGTGCCAGTAGTATGAATAGTCTAGCTACCGGTACGCAGTATTTT	CASSMNSLATGTQYF
TRBV19	-	once	TRBJ2-6	TGTGCCAGTAGTATATATCTGGTCACAGCCGGGGCCAACGTCCTGACTTTC	CASSIYLVTAGANVLTF
TRBV18	TRBD1	-	TRBJ1-1	TGTGCCAGCTCTAAAACAGGGGACGGCACTGAAGCTTTCTTT	CASSKTGDGTEAFF
TRBV5-1	TRBD1	-	TRBJ2-4	TGCGCCAGCAGCCCTCAGGGGGCTGGAAACATTCAGTACTTC	CASSPQGAGNIQYF
TRBV19	TRBD1	-	TRBJ1-1	TGTGCCAGTATCCTGACAGGGACGAACACTGAAGCTTTCTTT	CASILTGTNTEAFF
TRBV15	TRBD1	-	TRBJ2-3	TGTGCCACCAGCAGAGATCTCCGGTATGACAGGGTGGTAACAGATACGCAGTATTTT	CATSRDLRYDRVVTDTQYF
TRBV19	-	-	TRBJ2-2	TGTGCCAGTAAAATCGGGGGTCCCAACACCGGGGAGCTGTTTTTT	CASKIGGPNTGELFF
TRBV7-9	-	-	TRBJ1-6	TGTGCCAGCAGCTTTGAGAGGGCTAATTCCCCCCTCCACTTT	CASSFERANSPLHF
TRBV5-1	TRBD1	-	TRBJ1-6	TGCGCCAGCAGTTCGGACAGGGAATCACCCCTCCACTTT	CASSSDRESPLHF
TRBV7-9	TRBD2	once	TRBJ2-1	TGTGCCAGCAGCTTATTGGGGGGGGGAACGGGCTCCTACAATGAGCAGTTCTTC	CASSLLGGGTGSYNEQFF
TRBV11-3	TRBD1	-	TRBJ1-1	TGTGCCAGCAGCTTAGGGGGACAGGAGGCTTTCTTT	CASSLGGQEAFF
TRBV28	-	-	TRBJ1-5	TGTGCCAGCAGCCACAGAGCCGGGGGTCCTAGCAATCAGCCCCAGCATTTT	CASSHRAGGPSNQPQHF
TRBV28	-	-	TRBJ2-3	TGTGCCAGCTCCCCTAGGGTGGCGGGAAACACAGATACGCAGTATTTT	CASSPRVAGNTDTQYF
TRBV5-1	-	-	TRBJ1-1	TGCGCCAGCAGCCGGGTGGCGGTAATGAGGACTGAAGCTTTCTTT	CASSRVAVMRTEAFF
TRBV11-3	TRBD2	-	TRBJ2-2	TGTGCCAGCAGCACGGGACTAGGCGGGGAGCTGTTTTTT	CASSTGLGGELFF
TRBV15	-	-	TRBJ2-2	TGTGCCACCAGCAGAGAACCCCCACGGTCTACCACCGGGGAGCTGTTTTTT	CATSREPPRSTTGELFF
TRBV7-3	-	-	TRBJ1-1	TGTGCCAGCAGCTTAAGAGGCAGCTCGAACACTGAAGCTTTCTTT	CASSLRGSSNTEAFF
TRBV7-9	-	-	TRBJ1-1	TGTGCCAGCAGCTTACCAGGTTTGAACACTGAAGCTTTCTTT	CASSLPGLNTEAFF
TRBV9	-	-	TRBJ1-3	TGTGCCAGCAGTCCCGGTCTGAGGAACACCATATATTTT	CASSPGLRNTIYF
TRBV10-3	-	once	TRBJ1-1	TGTGCCATCAGTGCGCACCGGGACACCCCGAACACTGAAGCTTTCTTT	CAISAHRDTPNTEAFF
TRBV19	-	-	TRBJ2-7	TGTGCCAGTAGTATTAGGGGCACAGAGACCTACGAGCAGTACTTC	CASSIRGTETYEQYF
TRBV7-2	TRBD2	-	TRBJ2-7	TGTGCCAGCAGCCCCTATAGCGGGGGGGCTCACGAGCAGTACTTC	CASSPYSGGAHEQYF
TRBV2	TRBD1	-	TRBJ2-4	TGTGCCAGCAGTCGACAGGGGGGGAACATTCAGTACTTC	CASSRQGGNIQYF
TRBV5-4	-	-	TRBJ1-5	TGTGCCAGCAGCCTCGGGCAGGGTAGCAATCAGCCCCAGCATTTT	CASSLGQGSNQPQHF
TRBV5-1	-	-	TRBJ1-5	TGCGCCAGCAGCGGGGGGGGAAGGGATCAGCCCCAGCATTTT	CASSGGGRDQPQHF
TRBV5-1	TRBD2	-	TRBJ2-7	TGCGCCAGCAGCTCCGTAGCGGGGGGCCAATCCTACGAGCAGTACTTC	CASSSVAGGQSYEQYF
TRBV10-2	-	-	TRBJ1-6	TGCGCCAGCAGTGGGGCAGTAAATTCACCCCTCCACTTT	CASSGAVNSPLHF
TRBV5-5	TRBD1	few	TRBJ1-4	TGTGCCAGCAGCTTGATCCCGGGACAGGCGAATGAAAAACTGTTTTTT	CASSLIPGQANEKLFF
TRBV5-1	-	once	TRBJ2-1	TGCGCCAGCAGCTTGACCAACTCGATCTACAATGAGCAGTTCTTC	CASSLTNSIYNEQFF
TRBV11-2	-	-	TRBJ1-2	TGTGCCAGCAGCTTAGGGCGGGGCGGATATGGCTACACCTTC	CASSLGRGGYGYTF
TRBV2	-	-	TRBJ1-5	TGTGCCAGCAGTGAACATTTAGGGAGGGTTCAGCCCCAGCATTTT	CASSEHLGRVQPQHF
TRBV6-1	-	-	TRBJ2-7	TGTGCCAGCAGTGATTTTTACAGCCTCTACGAGCAGTACTTC	CASSDFYSLYEQYF
TRBV11-3	TRBD1	-	TRBJ1-1	TGTGCCAGCAGCTCCGGACAGGGTTCAAACACTGAAGCTTTCTTT	CASSSGQGSNTEAFF
TRBV19	TRBD1	few	TRBJ1-5	TGTGCCAGTAGTCCCACCTCCAAGGGACAGGGGGTGGGAGGCAATCAGCCCCAGCATTTT	CASSPTSKGQGVGGNQPQHF
TRBV6-1	-	-	TRBJ1-1	TGTGCCAGCAGGAGGGACAAGATGAACACTGAAGCTTTCTTT	CASRRDKMNTEAFF
TRBV29-1	-	-	TRBJ2-3	TGCAGCGTGATGGCAGGTACTAGCACAGATACGCAGTATTTT	CSVMAGTSTDTQYF
TRBV5-1	TRBD1	-	TRBJ1-2	TGCGCCAGCAGCTTAACAGGGGTTCTGGACTATGGCTACACCTTC	CASSLTGVLDYGYTF
TRBV7-2	-	-	TRBJ1-1	TGTGCCAGCAGCCATCCCCACGCAGGCACTGAAGCTTTCTTT	CASSHPHAGTEAFF
TRBV2	TRBD1	few	TRBJ2-6	TGTGCCAGCAGTACAGGGGGCGCGGGCTCTGGGGCCAACGTCCTGACTTTC	CASSTGGAGSGANVLTF
TRBV6-1	-	-	TRBJ1-5	TGTGCCAGCATTGAGCGGGCTAGCAATCAGCCCCAGCATTTT	CASIERASNQPQHF
TRBV5-1	-	-	TRBJ2-3	TGCGCCAGCAGCTTGGGCGGGGTGGGCACAGATACGCAGTATTTT	CASSLGGVGTDTQYF
TRBV15	TRBD1	once	TRBJ2-3	TGTGCCACCAGCACCCGGACAGGGAGCACAGATACGCAGTATTTT	CATSTRTGSTDTQYF
TRBV13	TRBD1	-	TRBJ1-3	TGTGCCAGCAGCTCCTCCGGGGACAGGGCTGGAAACACCATATATTTT	CASSSSGDRAGNTIYF
TRBV9	-	-	TRBJ1-3	TGTGCCAGCAGCCCCCCCGGGGGGTCTGGAAACACCATATATTTT	CASSPPGGSGNTIYF
TRBV7-8	-	-	TRBJ2-2	TGTGCCAGCAGCTCCTCAGGGTGGCCGAACACCGGGGAGCTGTTTTTT	CASSSSGWPNTGELFF
TRBV29-1	-	-	TRBJ1-3	TGCAGCGTTCCGGGAGACGGGGGAAACACCATATATTTT	CSVPGDGGNTIYF
TRBV5-6	-	-	TRBJ1-6	TGTGCCAGCAGCGTCCAACCTAATAATTCACCCCTCCACTTT	CASSVQPNNSPLHF